Below are 27 T cell receptor beta chains sequenced from a single sample in a study of T cells in Graves' hyperthyroidism and ophthalmopathy. RNA transcripts served as the template for amplifying TCR beta CDR3 regions. The HTBI primer set served for first-round RT-PCR of the TCR CDR3. TCRdb redid the calling of the multiplex PCR reads with MiXCR, one entry per CDR3 protein. Of approximately 400,000 distinct CDR3 sequences listed, more than 13% are singletons. Input material: blood. These receptors were collected from a man aged 50 or older with Graves' ophthalmopathy.

The table lists this clonotype with many counts. The chain has TRBV3-1 and TRBJ1-2; no reliable D call. Germline V gene data show CDR1 as LGHDT and CDR2 as YNNKEL (reference sequence). V was pared by 2 bases and J by 3 bases, with 10 bases between. CDR3 length equals 14 residues. The CDR3 is CASSQTDWDYGYTF. CDR3 in DNA: TGTGCCAGCAGCCAAACAGATTGGGACTATGGCTACACCTTC.

V is TRBV15 and J is TRBJ2-1; TRBD2 matches at 11 bases. The CDR3 spans 17 residues. J gave up 4 bases and V 0 bases, and 5 bases lay outside the gene matches. Germline-derived CDR1 and CDR2 are LNHNV and YYDKDF (reference sequence). The CDR3 region is CATSREASGRFYNEQFF. The CDR3, as DNA: TGTGCCACCAGCAGAGAGGCTAGCGGGAGGTTTTACAATGAGCAGTTCTTC.

This clonotype has at least ten counts. This rearrangement joins TRBV27 to TRBJ2-6, with D unclear. There are 14 residues in the CDR3. Germline V gene data show CDR1 as MNHEY and CDR2 as SMNVEV (reference sequence). The ends were cut back, 6 bases at V and 0 bases at J, with 6 bases in the middle. CDR3 loop: CASSHRSGANVLTF. The CDR3 DNA reads TGTGCCAGCAGCCACCGCTCTGGGGCCAACGTCCTGACTTTC.

This clonotype was seen a few times. This rearrangement joins TRBV29-1 to TRBJ2-7; 7 positions match TRBD1. Losses at the gene ends were 7 bases for V and 5 bases for J; bases not matched to a gene: 8. Per germline, CDR1 SQVTM and CDR2 ANQGSEA. The CDR3 contains 12 residues. As DNA, the CDR3 is TGCAGCGCCCGGACAGGAGATAACGAGCAGTACTTC. Its protein is CSARTGDNEQYF.

The rearrangement links TRBV27 to TRBJ2-3; TRBD1 might be the D (6 bases). V lost 5 bases, J lost 1 base, and 19 bases lay in between. Per germline, CDR1 MNHEY and CDR2 SMNVEV (reference sequence). The CDR3 contains 17 residues. The CDR3 reads CASSELGGAGGTDTQYF. The CDR3 DNA reads as TGTGCCAGCAGTGAGCTGGGTGGGGCAGGGGGCACAGATACGCAGTATTTT.

This clonotype has at least ten counts. The chain carries TRBV5-8 and TRBJ2-1; 13 bases line up with TRBD2. Trimming took 4 bases from V and 4 from J; bases not matched to a gene: 11. Germline V gene sequence: CDR1 SGHTS, CDR2 YDEGEE. The CDR3 consists of 18 residues. In nucleotides, the CDR3 is TGTGCCAGCAGCCTAGGGACTAGCGGGACATTCCAGTACAATGAGCAGTTCTTC. The encoded protein is CASSLGTSGTFQYNEQFF. Looking up the rest from reference TRBV5-8 and TRBJ2-1 gives the full variable domain: EAGVTQSPTHLIKTRGQQATLRCSPISGHTSVYWYQQALGLGLQFLLWYDEGEERNRGNFPPRFSGRQFPNYSSELNVNALELEDSALYLCASSLGTSGTFQYNEQFFGPGTRLTVL.

This clonotype was seen many times. The chain carries TRBV20-1 and TRBJ1-1; D possibly corresponds to TRBD1 (5 bases). Germline V gene lookup returns CDR1 DFQATT and CDR2 SNEGSKA (reference sequence). The CDR3 is 14 amino acids. V dropped 0 bases and J dropped 5 bases, with 13 bases sitting between them. The CDR3 DNA reads as TGCAGTGCTAGAGATTACGGGGCCGGAACTGAAGCTTTCTTT. Protein sequence: CSARDYGAGTEAFF.

This clonotype was seen repeatedly, ten times or more. The chain carries TRBV20-1 and TRBJ2-7; 11 bases are shared with TRBD2. V was clipped by 2 bases and J by 2 bases; unmatched bases: 2. Germline values: CDR1 DFQATT, CDR2 SNEGSKA (reference sequence). CDR3 length: 14 amino acids. This CDR3 is CSARRSGRAYEQYF. The CDR3 DNA reads as TGCAGTGCTAGACGTAGCGGGAGGGCCTACGAGCAGTACTTC.

The table lists this clonotype with many counts. V is TRBV5-6 and J is TRBJ2-1; 11 nucleotides line up with TRBD2. Unmatched junction bases numbered 6, after V lost 5 bases and J lost 5 bases. The CDR3 covers 15 residues. Germline assignment: CDR1 SGHDT and CDR2 YYEEEE. The CDR3: CASRSLAGGDNEQFF. The CDR3 DNA sequence: TGTGCCAGCAGATCTCTAGCGGGAGGTGACAATGAGCAGTTCTTC.

At least ten counts were recorded for this clonotype. This rearrangement joins TRBV28 to TRBJ1-2; perhaps TRBD1 as D (5 bases). Germline V CDR1 and CDR2: MDHEN, SYDVKM. The CDR3 runs 14 residues. Trimming took 4 bases from V and 9 from J, leaving 18 bases between them. CDR3 DNA sequence: TGTGCCAGCAGTTCCTTGACAGAGGTCATCAGCTACACCTTC. The encoded protein is CASSSLTEVISYTF.

This clonotype was counted a few times. The gene calls are TRBV6-1 and TRBJ1-6; no definite D call. This CDR3 has 15 amino acids. Germline CDR1 MNHNS, CDR2 SASEGT. Between the trimmed V and J ends, which lost 5 bases and 1 base, there was a span of 9 bases. The CDR3, as DNA: TGTGCCAGCAGTTTTCAGATTTCCTATAATTCACCCCTCCACTTT. This encodes CASSFQISYNSPLHF.

This clonotype was counted a few times. The V gene is TRBV12-5, the J gene TRBJ2-5, with D uncertain. Trimming left V 6 bases short and J 3 bases short, with 14 bases between. The CDR3 is 14 residues long. The germline V gene encodes CDR1 LGHNT and CDR2 FRNRAP. CDR3 amino acids: CASGPPPGEETQYF. CDR3 in DNA: TGTGCTAGTGGCCCCCCCCCAGGAGAAGAGACCCAGTACTTC.

As to this clonotype: One end of the junction fails to match germline, which may point to a read error. The chain carries TRBV18 and TRBJ2-7, with D possibly matching TRBD1 (6 bases). CDR1 is KGHSH and CDR2 is LQKENI in the germline V gene. The length of the CDR3 is 15 residues. The CDR3 region has the DNA TGTGCCAGCTCACCACTATCAGGGGAGTACTACGAGCAGTGCTTC. Translation: CASSPLSGEYYEQCF.

There are a few counts of this clonotype. V gene TRBV19 combines with J gene TRBJ2-2, with 10 nucleotides matching TRBD2. Looked up from germline, CDR1 is LNHDA and CDR2 is SQIVND (reference sequence). The CDR3 runs to 17 residues. The V gene end was trimmed by 1 base and the J gene end by 5 bases; junction bases not matched to a gene: 7. Written as DNA, the CDR3 is TGTGCCAGTAGTATAGTGGGGCTAGCGGGAGAAACCGGGGAGCTGTTTTTT. Its protein product is CASSIVGLAGETGELFF.

This clonotype was recorded a few times. Relative to the germline gene, one junction end is altered; a read error may explain this. The chain joins TRBV2 to TRBJ2-6, with a weak D call TRBD2 (6 bases). Germline-derived CDR1 and CDR2 are SNHLY and FYNNEI. The CDR3 runs to 18 residues. This chain's CDR3 is CASSGPPGALSGANVLTF. The CDR3 DNA reads as TGTGCCAGCAGTGGACCCCCGGGAGCGCTCTCTGGTGCCAACGTCCTGACTTTC.

This clonotype was observed at least ten times. CDR3 in DNA: TGTGCCAGCAGTCATACACTGAACACTGAAGCTTTCTTT. It translates to CASSHTLNTEAFF. V gene TRBV3-1 combines with J gene TRBJ1-1; D is undetermined. The CDR3 contains 13 residues. Germline CDR1 is LGHDT and CDR2 is YNNKEL (reference sequence). With 6 bases removed from V and 0 bases from J, the gap between germline ends came to 8 bases.

This clonotype appeared a few times. The V call is TRBV2, the J call TRBJ1-5; a weak D match, TRBD1 (5 bases). The length of the CDR3 is 13 residues. Per the germline V gene, CDR1 is SNHLY and CDR2 is FYNNEI. Trimming stripped 7 bases from V and 1 base from J, with 8 bases between. CDR3: CASTDRSNQPQHF. CDR3 sequence (DNA): TGTGCCAGCACCGACAGAAGCAATCAGCCCCAGCATTTT.

This clonotype was seen more than once but under ten times. J is TRBJ2-1 and V is TRBV4-2; D perhaps matches TRBD2 (6 bases). Germline V gene sequence: CDR1 LGHNA, CDR2 YNFKEQ. The germline V and J ends were trimmed by 1 base and 3 bases, with 10 bases remaining between them. The CDR3 sequence is 15 residues long. As DNA, the CDR3 is TGTGCCAGCAGCCAAGTCGGGGGATTCTACAATGAGCAGTTCTTC. Protein: CASSQVGGFYNEQFF.

Turning to this clonotype: A much more abundant neighbour one base away suggests this may be a read error. The rearrangement joins TRBV4-1 to TRBJ1-1, with D perhaps TRBD1 (6 bases). The germline V gene has CDR1 MGHRA and CDR2 YSYEKL. The V end lost 1 base, the J end lost 4 bases, and 28 bases lay between the germline ends. The CDR3 is 20 residues long. The CDR3 DNA follows: TGCGCCAGCAGCCAAGGGGGGCTTAGACGACGGGGGGAAATGAGCACTGAAGCTTTCTTT. Residues: CASSQGGLRRRGEMSTEAFF.

This clonotype was seen at least ten times. V usage is TRBV20-1 and J usage is TRBJ2-7; 7 nucleotides agree with TRBD2. There are 13 residues in the CDR3. The J segment lost 6 bases and the V segment lost 1 base, leaving 6 bases of the junction unmatched. From germline, CDR1 is DFQATT and CDR2 SNEGSKA (reference sequence). CDR3 residues: CSARVGLGSEQYF. CDR3 nucleotides: TGCAGTGCTAGAGTCGGACTAGGATCCGAGCAGTACTTC.

This clonotype appeared many times. V is TRBV4-1 and J is TRBJ2-3; no firm D call. V lost 0 bases, J lost 5 bases, and 6 bases lay in between. CDR1 and CDR2 (germline): MGHRA, YSYEKL. The CDR3 totals 13 residues. DNA of the CDR3: TGCGCCAGCAGCCAAGATAGAGAAGATACGCAGTATTTT. Residues: CASSQDREDTQYF.

Only a few counts were recorded for this clonotype. This chain links TRBV2 with TRBJ2-1; D is uncertain. The V end lost 2 bases, the J end lost 5 bases, and 10 bases lay between the germline ends. This CDR3 comprises 14 residues. The germline CDR1 and CDR2 sequences are SNHLY and FYNNEI. The CDR3 DNA sequence: TGTGCCAGCAGTGAAACCCTATCAAACAATGAGCAGTTCTTC. Translation: CASSETLSNNEQFF.

This clonotype was counted ten times or more. The chain uses TRBV12-3 or TRBV12-4 and TRBJ2-3; D is unresolved. This CDR3 has 13 amino acids. V lost 6 bases and J lost 4, with 11 bases in between. CDR3 sequence (DNA): TGTGCCAGCAGCAGACTCGTTGCAGATACGCAGTATTTT. Translated, it gives CASSRLVADTQYF.

The rearrangement uses TRBV7-2 and TRBJ2-1; D is ambiguous. The CDR3 has 14 residues. Trimming left V 4 bases short and J 7 bases short, with 14 bases between. In germline, CDR1 is SGHTA, CDR2 FQGNSA. The CDR3 DNA follows: TGTGCCAGCAGCTCCCCCCCCCTTGGTAATGAGCAGTTCTTC. Translating it yields CASSSPPLGNEQFF.

This clonotype was seen many times. This chain uses TRBV30 with TRBJ2-7, with D unclear. CDR1 GTSNPN and CDR2 SVGIG come from the germline V gene (reference sequence). The CDR3 length is 14 residues. V lost 4 bases and J 2 bases, leaving 15 bases between the germline ends. The CDR3 DNA reads as TGTGCCTGGAATGACGGCCTCGGCACCTACGAGCAGTACTTC. Its protein product is CAWNDGLGTYEQYF.

This clonotype was seen a single time. The chain carries TRBV10-1 and TRBJ1-6; D unclear. Germline loops: CDR1 WNHNN, CDR2 SYGVQD (reference sequence). V was cut by 6 bases and J by 9 bases, with 12 bases left in between. The CDR3 spans 13 residues. The CDR3 DNA follows: TGCGCCAGCAGGACGAGGGATGGTTCACCCCTCCACTTT. Amino acids: CASRTRDGSPLHF.

This clonotype was observed many times. The DNA for the CDR3 is TGTGCCAGCAGCGGATGGGCGGGCCTTATAGATACGCAGTATTTT. Its translation is CASSGWAGLIDTQYF. The chain carries TRBV9 and TRBJ2-3; TRBD2 might be the D (5 bases). Germline V gene sequence: CDR1 SGDLS, CDR2 YYNGEE. This CDR3 spans 15 amino acids. Between the trimmed V and J ends, which lost 3 bases and 5 bases, there was a span of 16 bases.